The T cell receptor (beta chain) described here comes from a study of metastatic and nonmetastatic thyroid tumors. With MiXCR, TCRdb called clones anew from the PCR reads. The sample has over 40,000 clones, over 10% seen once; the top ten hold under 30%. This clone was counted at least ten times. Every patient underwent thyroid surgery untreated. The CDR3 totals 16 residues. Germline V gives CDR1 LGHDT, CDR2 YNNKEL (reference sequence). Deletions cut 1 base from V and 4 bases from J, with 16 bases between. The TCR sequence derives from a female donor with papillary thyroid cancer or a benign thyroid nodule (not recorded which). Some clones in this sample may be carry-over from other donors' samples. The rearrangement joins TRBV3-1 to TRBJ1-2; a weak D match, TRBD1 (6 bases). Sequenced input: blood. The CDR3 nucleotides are TGTGCCAGCAGCCAAGGGACAGCTCGGGGGGCCTATGGCTACACCTTC. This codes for CASSQGTARGAYGYTF.